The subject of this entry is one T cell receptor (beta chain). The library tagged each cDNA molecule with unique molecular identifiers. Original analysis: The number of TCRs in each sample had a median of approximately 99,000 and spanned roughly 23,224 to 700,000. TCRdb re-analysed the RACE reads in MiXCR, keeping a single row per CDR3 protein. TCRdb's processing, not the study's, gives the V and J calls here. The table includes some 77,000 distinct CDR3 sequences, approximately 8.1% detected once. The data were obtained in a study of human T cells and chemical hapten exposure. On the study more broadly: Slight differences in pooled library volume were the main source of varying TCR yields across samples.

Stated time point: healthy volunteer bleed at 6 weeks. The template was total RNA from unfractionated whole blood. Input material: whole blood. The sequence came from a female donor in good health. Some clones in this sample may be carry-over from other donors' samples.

The CDR3 DNA is TGTGCCAGCAGCCAAGGTCGTACTGAAGCTTTCTTT. This sequence encodes CASSQGRTEAFF. This chain links TRBV4-2 with TRBJ1-1; D is unresolved. V lost 1 base, J lost 5 bases, and 5 bases lay in between. CDR1 LGHNA and CDR2 YNFKEQ come from the germline V gene. CDR3 size: 12 residues.